This T cell receptor (beta chain) was recovered during a study of T cell responses to AZD1222 COVID-19 vaccine. Findings and caveats of the study: Clonal diversity was possibly underestimated; the donors were predominantly white British and more often female. Variant regions that are unmutated are reportedly the target of nearly half of spike-specific TCRs.

About this clone: Its antigen remains unknown.

The analysis combined second doses at about 4 or about 12 weeks. V lost 2 bases, J lost 2 bases, and 6 bases lay in between. Looked up from germline, CDR1 is SGHTA and CDR2 is FQGTGA. CDR3 length equals 14 residues. Profiled with immunoSEQ multiplex PCR; TCRdb holds only in-frame clones, not every one. The table has tens of thousands of clones, 70% to 90% seen once. The TCR was taken from an adult who received the AZD1222 COVID-19 vaccine. V usage is TRBV7-3 and J usage is TRBJ2-2; the D is unclear. Sequencing was performed on peripheral blood, taken 28 days after the second AZD1222 dose. The chain's CDR3 is CASSLQANTGELFF. The CDR3 DNA sequence: TGTGCCAGCAGCTTACAGGCTAACACCGGGGAGCTGTTTTTT.